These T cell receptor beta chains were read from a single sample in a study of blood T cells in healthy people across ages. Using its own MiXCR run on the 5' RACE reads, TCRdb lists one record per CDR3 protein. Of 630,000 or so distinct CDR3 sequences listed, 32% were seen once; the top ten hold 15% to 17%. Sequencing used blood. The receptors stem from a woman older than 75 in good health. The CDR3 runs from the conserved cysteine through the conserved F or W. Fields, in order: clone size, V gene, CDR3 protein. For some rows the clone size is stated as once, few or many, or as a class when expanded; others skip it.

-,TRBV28,CASSLLDRVDGYTF
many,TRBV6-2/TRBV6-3,CASSYVQPGLAGNQETQYF
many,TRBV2,CASCYSGGEETQYF
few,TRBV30,CAWGRGNSPLHF
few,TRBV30,CASTSGGAETQYF
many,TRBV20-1,CSAGQRGAQYF
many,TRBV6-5,CASSYRGQAYNYGYTF
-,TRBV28,CASSYRDRPNQPQHF
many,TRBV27,CASSALLVSSYNEQFF
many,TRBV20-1,CSVPAQAGTDTQYF
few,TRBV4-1,CASSQEGRVAEAFF
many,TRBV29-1,CSVTRQATSTDTQYF
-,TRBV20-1,CSATFLRGAPPSTDTQYF
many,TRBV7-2,CASSSHLSSYNEQFF
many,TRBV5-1,CASSPVGGSTDTQYF
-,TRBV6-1,CASSDFGSRETQYF
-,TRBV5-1,CASSLSGIGETQYF
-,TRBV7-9,CASSSDQEQYF
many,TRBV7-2,CASSQQGHTQYF
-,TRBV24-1,CATSEDRGKETQYF
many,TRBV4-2,CASSQAVGAAGPQYF
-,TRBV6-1,CASSEGAASTDTQYF